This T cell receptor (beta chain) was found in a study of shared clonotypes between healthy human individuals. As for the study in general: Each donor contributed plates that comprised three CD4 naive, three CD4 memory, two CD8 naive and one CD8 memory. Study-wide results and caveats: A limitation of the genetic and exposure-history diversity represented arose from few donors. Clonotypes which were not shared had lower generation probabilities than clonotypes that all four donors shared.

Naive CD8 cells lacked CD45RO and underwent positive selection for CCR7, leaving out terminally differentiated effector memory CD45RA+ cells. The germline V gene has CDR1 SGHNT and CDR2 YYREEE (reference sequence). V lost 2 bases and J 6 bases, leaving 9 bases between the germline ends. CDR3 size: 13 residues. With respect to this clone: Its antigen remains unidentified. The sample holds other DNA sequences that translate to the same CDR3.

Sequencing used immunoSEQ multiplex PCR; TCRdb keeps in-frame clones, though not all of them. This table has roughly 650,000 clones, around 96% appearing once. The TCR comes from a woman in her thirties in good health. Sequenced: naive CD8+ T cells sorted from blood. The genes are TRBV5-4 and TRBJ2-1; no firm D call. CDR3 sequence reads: CASSLESSNEQFF. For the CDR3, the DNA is TGTGCCAGCAGCTTAGAGAGTAGCAATGAGCAGTTCTTC.